Listed below are T cell receptor beta chains from one sample, sequenced in a study of STAT3 mutations in large granular lymphocyte leukemia. Clones were read by immunoSEQ multiplex PCR, and TCRdb kept only the in-frame ones, dropping some. The table records some 5,800 clones, over 75% of them present only once. Source material: peripheral blood mononuclear cells. All receptors come from a man in his forties with T-cell large granular lymphocyte leukemia. Some clones in this sample may be carry-over from other donors' samples. Each CDR3 is given with its conserved first and last residue. D genes are given only for firm matches. Not every row has a clone size; where given, it reads once, few, many or a size class.

clone size: .
V gene: TRBV29-1
J gene: TRBJ1-4
D gene: .
CDR3 DNA: TGCAGCGCCCGTGGGGATGAAAAACTGTTTTTT
CDR3 protein: CSARGDEKLFF

clone size: .
V gene: TRBV10-2
J gene: TRBJ2-7
D gene: .
CDR3 DNA: TGCGCCAGCAGTGCGTGGCGCACCGCCAGCTCCGAGCAGTACTTC
CDR3 protein: CASSAWRTASSEQYF

clone size: .
V gene: TRBV4-2
J gene: TRBJ2-3
D gene: TRBD2
CDR3 DNA: TGTGCCAGCAGCCAAGATGGCGGGGGGGGAGGCACAGATACGCAGTATTTT
CDR3 protein: CASSQDGGGGGTDTQYF

clone size: few
V gene: TRBV6-1
J gene: TRBJ2-7
D gene: TRBD1
CDR3 DNA: TGTGCCAGCAGTCCCCGGACAGGCTGGTCCTACGAGCAGTACTTC
CDR3 protein: CASSPRTGWSYEQYF

clone size: once
V gene: TRBV10-1
J gene: TRBJ2-3
D gene: TRBD2
CDR3 DNA: TGCGCCAGCAGTGAAACTAGCGGGAGAACGATCGATACGCAGTATTTT
CDR3 protein: CASSETSGRTIDTQYF

clone size: .
V gene: TRBV27
J gene: TRBJ1-1
D gene: .
CDR3 DNA: TGTGCCAGCAGTCCACTGAGAATGGTGGGGGGCACTGAAGCTTTCTTT
CDR3 protein: CASSPLRMVGGTEAFF

clone size: few
V gene: TRBV6-5
J gene: TRBJ2-7
D gene: TRBD2
CDR3 DNA: TGTGCCAGCAGTTTCGGGACTAGCGTCTACGAGCAGTACTTC
CDR3 protein: CASSFGTSVYEQYF

clone size: once
V gene: TRBV7-2
J gene: TRBJ2-3
D gene: .
CDR3 DNA: TGTGCCAGCAGCTTCGCACTAGCCACAGATACGCAGTATTTT
CDR3 protein: CASSFALATDTQYF

clone size: .
V gene: TRBV18
J gene: TRBJ1-5
D gene: TRBD1
CDR3 DNA: TGTGCCAGCTCACAGGGGGCTGGTCAGCCCCAGCATTTT
CDR3 protein: CASSQGAGQPQHF

clone size: .
V gene: TRBV6-1
J gene: TRBJ2-5
D gene: TRBD2
CDR3 DNA: TGTGCCAGCAGGGCTAGCGGGAGGTGGGAGACCCAGTACTTC
CDR3 protein: CASRASGRWETQYF